One sample yielded the 20 T cell receptor beta chains listed below, sequenced in a study of OX40 agonist ivuxolimab in advanced cancers. The assay was immunoSEQ multiplex PCR, and TCRdb's table has in-frame clones only and misses some. The table lists 35,000 to 40,000 clones, 82% of them singletons. This material consisted of CD4+ or CD8+ T cells sorted from blood, taken in a trial of the OX40 agonist ivuxolimab. These receptor sequences come from an adult with an advanced solid tumor such as melanoma, head and neck, liver or kidney cancer.

V is TRBV28 and J is TRBJ1-5, with TRBD1 as a possible D gene (6 bases). Per germline, CDR1 MDHEN and CDR2 SYDVKM. This CDR3 has 13 amino acids. Trimming left V 5 bases short and J 9 bases short, with 14 bases between. CDR3 residues: CASSARDILPQHF. Written as DNA, the CDR3 is TGTGCCAGCAGTGCCCGGGACATTTTGCCCCAGCATTTT.

The chain joins TRBV28 to TRBJ2-2, with D perhaps TRBD2 (5 bases). This CDR3 region has 15 residues. Per the germline V gene, CDR1 is MDHEN and CDR2 is SYDVKM. V was cut by 3 bases and J by 3 bases, with 11 bases left in between. The CDR3 DNA reads TGTGCCAGCAGTTTGGGCCTAGCAGACACCGGGGAGCTGTTTTTT. Its protein is CASSLGLADTGELFF. The whole variable domain, remainder taken from reference TRBV28 and TRBJ2-2, is DVKVTQSSRYLVKRTGEKVFLECVQDMDHENMFWYRQDPGLGLRLIYFSYDVKMKEKGDIPEGYSVSREKKERFSLILESASTNQTSMYLCASSLGLADTGELFFGEGSRLTVL.

This chain connects TRBV7-8 to TRBJ1-3; tentatively, D is TRBD1 (5 bases). The CDR3 sequence is 17 residues long. V was clipped by 2 bases and J by 0 bases, with 14 bases between them. The V gene's germline CDR1 is SGHVS and CDR2 FQNEAQ. The CDR3 DNA follows: TGTGCCAGCAGCTTACTCAGACAGAGGCCCTCTGGAAACACCATATATTTT. Encoded protein: CASSLLRQRPSGNTIYF. Full variable domain (rest looked up from reference TRBV7-8 and TRBJ1-3): GAGVSQSPRYKVAKRGQDVALRCDPISGHVSLFWYQQALGQGPEFLTYFQNEAQLDKSGLPSDRFFAERPEGSVSTLKIQRTQQEDSAVYLCASSLLRQRPSGNTIYFGEGSWLTVV.

The chain joins TRBV7-3 to TRBJ2-3, with D possibly TRBD2 on 6 matching bases. Germline assignment: CDR1 SGHTA and CDR2 FQGTGA. Trimming took 1 base from V and 6 from J, leaving 11 bases between them. There are 14 residues in the CDR3. The CDR3 region is CASSLNAGLDTQYF. The CDR3 DNA reads TGTGCCAGCAGCTTAAACGCGGGGTTGGATACGCAGTATTTT.

This rearrangement joins TRBV9 to TRBJ1-6, with D possibly matching TRBD1 (6 bases). CDR1 SGDLS and CDR2 YYNGEE come from the germline V gene. The CDR3 contains 15 residues. V shed 0 bases and J shed 7 bases, with 11 bases lying between them. CDR3 nucleotide sequence: TGTGCCAGCAGCGTAGCTGCAGGGGCGAATTCACCCCTCCACTTT. Amino acid sequence: CASSVAAGANSPLHF.

The rearrangement joins TRBV10-3 to TRBJ2-3; D possibly corresponds to TRBD1 (6 bases). The CDR3 covers 13 residues. V lost 10 bases and J 9 bases, leaving 20 bases between the germline ends. Germline V gene lookup returns CDR1 ENHRY and CDR2 SYGVKD. In nucleotides, the CDR3 is TGTGCCACCCAACAGGGTAGGGAAATGACGCAGTATTTT. Its translation: CATQQGREMTQYF.

V is TRBV18 and J is TRBJ2-1, with TRBD1 as a possible D gene (5 bases). Trimming pared 6 bases from V and 6 bases from J, leaving 15 bases between. The germline V gene encodes CDR1 KGHSH and CDR2 LQKENI. This CDR3 contains 14 residues. CDR3 protein: CASSKLQVFNEQFF. DNA for the CDR3: TGTGCCAGCTCCAAACTACAGGTTTTCAATGAGCAGTTCTTC.

This chain links TRBV27 with TRBJ2-3, with TRBD2 identical over 9 bases. The germline gives CDR1 MNHEY, CDR2 SMNVEV (reference sequence). CDR3 length equals 20 residues. The junction had 17 bases not matched to a gene; V was cut back by 2 bases and J by 2 bases. Here the CDR3 reads CASSLLLSGRPPMATDTQYF. The CDR3 DNA reads TGTGCCAGCAGTTTACTCTTAAGCGGGAGGCCCCCAATGGCCACAGATACGCAGTATTTT.

The V call is TRBV5-1, the J call TRBJ2-7; TRBD2 aligns across 8 bases. In germline, CDR1 is SGHRS, CDR2 YFSETQ. The CDR3 contains 14 residues. The junction had 6 bases not matched to a gene; V was cut back by 0 bases and J by 7 bases. The CDR3 coding sequence is TGCGCCAGCAGCTTGGTGCGGGGGGCGGGGGAGCAGTACTTC. Protein sequence: CASSLVRGAGEQYF.

The chain employs TRBV5-1 and TRBJ1-6; 8 bases line up with TRBD1. The CDR3 extends over 14 amino acids. With V trimmed by 3 bases and J by 5 bases, 1 base remained unmatched. Germline loops: CDR1 SGHRS, CDR2 YFSETQ. The CDR3 bases are TGCGCCAGCAGCTCGGACAGGGATAATTCACCCCTCCACTTT. Protein product: CASSSDRDNSPLHF.

A single count supports this clone. V is TRBV6-1 and J is TRBJ1-4; 7 positions agree with TRBD1. In germline, CDR1 is MNHNS, CDR2 SASEGT. The CDR3 runs 16 residues. V lost 4 bases, J lost 2 bases, and 7 bases stayed unmatched. CDR3: CASSGRTGGTNEKLFF. In DNA, the CDR3 is TGTGCCAGCAGTGGGCGGACAGGAGGCACTAATGAAAAACTGTTTTTT.

V and J are TRBV19 and TRBJ1-4; no definite D call. With 4 bases removed from V and 6 bases from J, the gap between germline ends came to 6 bases. Germline assignment: CDR1 LNHDA and CDR2 SQIVND (reference sequence). The CDR3 is 12 residues long. For the CDR3, the DNA is TGTGCCAGTAGTAGTGGCGATGAAAAACTGTTTTTT. It encodes CASSSGDEKLFF.

The chain links TRBV28 to TRBJ2-7; D remains ambiguous. Looked up from germline, CDR1 is MDHEN and CDR2 is SYDVKM. The CDR3 is 10 residues long. Trimming pared 4 bases from V and 6 bases from J, leaving 4 bases between. The CDR3 DNA is TGTGCCAGCAGTTCCCGCGAGCAGTACTTC. This translates into CASSSREQYF.

The genes are TRBV5-6 and TRBJ2-1; TRBD2 aligns across 7 bases. The V segment lost 4 bases and the J segment 1 base; nucleotides outside the gene matches: 5. Germline CDR1 reads SGHDT; CDR2 reads YYEEEE. This CDR3 contains 15 residues. In nucleotides, the CDR3 is TGTGCCAGCAGCAACTGGGGGGGGTCCTACAATGAGCAGTTCTTC. Amino acids: CASSNWGGSYNEQFF.

This sequence joins TRBV7-2 and TRBJ2-2; no reliable D call. This CDR3 region has 15 residues. Trimming cost V 1 base and J 3 bases, with 9 bases left between them. CDR1 SGHTA and CDR2 FQGNSA come from the germline V gene. CDR3 amino acids: CASSLEVWDTGELFF. The DNA for the CDR3 is TGTGCCAGCAGCTTAGAGGTTTGGGACACCGGGGAGCTGTTTTTT.

This chain uses TRBV27 with TRBJ1-1, with D unresolved. Trimming left V 6 bases short and J 5 bases short, with 10 bases between. The germline V gene has CDR1 MNHEY and CDR2 SMNVEV (reference sequence). The CDR3 has 12 residues. CDR3 region: CASREGGTEAFF. Written as DNA, the CDR3 is TGTGCCAGCAGAGAGGGAGGGACTGAAGCTTTCTTT.

The chain has TRBV5-1 and TRBJ2-3; D possibly corresponds to TRBD1 (5 bases). Trimming removed 5 bases at V and 7 bases at J, with 8 bases between. The V gene's germline CDR1 is SGHRS and CDR2 YFSETQ. The CDR3 has 11 residues. This CDR3 reads CASRQGYTQYF. As DNA, the CDR3 is TGCGCCAGCAGGCAGGGTTATACGCAGTATTTT. Variable domain in full (rest from reference TRBV5-1 and TRBJ2-3): KAGVTQTPRYLIKTRGQQVTLSCSPISGHRSVSWYQQTPGQGLQFLFEYFSETQRNKGNFPGRFSGRQFSNSRSEMNVSTLELGDSALYLCASRQGYTQYFGPGTRLTVL.

This chain links TRBV7-2 with TRBJ2-1, with TRBD2 matching over 7 bases. The CDR3 has 15 residues. V lost 5 bases to trimming and J lost 4 bases; unmatched junction nucleotides: 8. Germline V gene lookup returns CDR1 SGHTA and CDR2 FQGNSA. CDR3 sequence reads: CASSINSGGYNEQFF. CDR3 DNA sequence: TGTGCCAGCAGCATAAATTCCGGGGGGTACAATGAGCAGTTCTTC.

This clone was detected a few times. This chain uses TRBV6-6 with TRBJ1-5; D gene ambiguous. Trimming left V 8 bases short and J 2 bases short, with 13 bases between. The CDR3 spans 14 residues. Germline-derived CDR1 and CDR2 are MNHNY and SVGAGI (reference sequence). The chain's CDR3 is CASDLGMGNQPQHF. The CDR3 nucleotides are TGTGCCAGCGATCTTGGAATGGGCAATCAGCCCCAGCATTTT.

This chain connects TRBV27 to TRBJ1-2; D ambiguous. CDR1 MNHEY and CDR2 SMNVEV come from the germline V gene (reference sequence). Trimming shortened V by 6 bases and J by 5 bases, and 13 bases separated the two germline ends. The CDR3 sequence is 13 residues long. The CDR3, as DNA: TGTGCCAGCAGCATTCGGGAAAATTATGGCTACACCTTC. Protein sequence: CASSIRENYGYTF.